This T cell receptor (beta chain) came from a study of T cell changes during pregnancy in multiple sclerosis. V lost 4 bases, J lost 7 bases, and 14 bases lay in between. Germline CDR1 is MNHEY and CDR2 is SMNVEV (reference sequence). CDR3 size: 14 residues. Sequencing was performed with immunoSEQ multiplex PCR; in TCRdb, only in-frame clones are kept and a portion is missing. This sample yields 25,000 to 35,000 clones, of which more than 75% are seen a single time; roughly 8% belongs to the top ten. This receptor was identified in a female donor with multiple sclerosis, enrolled in a pregnancy study. Sequenced material: CD8+ T cells from peripheral blood mononuclear cells, taken after pregnancy. The genes are TRBV27 and TRBJ2-1; the D gene is possibly TRBD1 (6 bases). The CDR3 loop reads CASSSRTASNEQFF. CDR3 DNA: TGTGCCAGCAGTTCCCGGACAGCGAGTAATGAGCAGTTCTTC.